The 29 T cell receptor beta chains listed next were all sequenced from one sample in a study of T cells in Graves' hyperthyroidism and ophthalmopathy. RNA transcripts yielded amplified TCR beta CDR3 regions. A first-round RT-PCR of the TCR CDR3 used the HTBI primer set. One entry per CDR3 protein results from TCRdb running MiXCR on the multiplex PCR reads. This table holds fewer than 650,000 distinct CDR3 sequences, 12% to 15% found once. The sequenced sample consisted of blood. These receptor sequences come from a woman aged 35 to 49 with Graves' hyperthyroidism.

This clonotype was recorded at least ten times. The chain has TRBV29-1 and TRBJ2-1, with TRBD2 identical over 9 bases. V lost 3 bases to trimming and J lost 7 bases; unmatched junction nucleotides: 7. The germline V gene has CDR1 SQVTM and CDR2 ANQGSEA. The CDR3 runs 14 residues. The CDR3 DNA is TGCAGCGTTGAGAATAGCGGGAGAGGAAATGAGCAGTTCTTC. Its translation: CSVENSGRGNEQFF.

This clonotype has a count of ten or more. The V gene is TRBV2, the J gene TRBJ1-1, with D perhaps TRBD1 (5 bases). This CDR3 has 12 residues. CDR1 and CDR2 (germline): SNHLY, FYNNEI. With 7 bases removed from V and 0 bases from J, the gap between germline ends came to 6 bases. The CDR3 coding sequence is TGTGCCAGCAAGGGGTTGAACACTGAAGCTTTCTTT. This codes for CASKGLNTEAFF.

This chain joins TRBV5-1 and TRBJ1-1; a weak D match, TRBD1 (5 bases). Germline lookup yields CDR1 SGHRS and CDR2 YFSETQ. This CDR3 has 13 residues. V lost 5 bases, J lost 4 bases, and 12 bases lay in between. DNA of the CDR3: TGCGCCAGCAGTTATGGGGCGGGCACTGAAGCTTTCTTT. Protein: CASSYGAGTEAFF. Full variable domain (remainder filled in from reference TRBV5-1 and TRBJ1-1): KAGVTQTPRYLIKTRGQQVTLSCSPISGHRSVSWYQQTPGQGLQFLFEYFSETQRNKGNFPGRFSGRQFSNSRSEMNVSTLELGDSALYLCASSYGAGTEAFFGQGTRLTVV.

The chain employs TRBV30 and TRBJ2-7; possible D gene TRBD2, 6 bases. The CDR3 runs to 13 residues. CDR1 GTSNPN and CDR2 SVGIG come from the germline V gene (reference sequence). V lost 5 bases and J 0 bases, leaving 11 bases between the germline ends. The CDR3 DNA follows: TGTGCCTGGGGCCGGGGGATCTCCTACGAGCAGTACTTC. Translating gives CAWGRGISYEQYF. Complete variable domain (other parts from reference TRBV30 and TRBJ2-7): SQTIHQWPATLVQPVGSPLSLECTVEGTSNPNLYWYRQAAGRGLQLLFYSVGIGQISSEVPQNLSASRPQDRQFILSSKKLLLSDSGFYLCAWGRGISYEQYFGPGTRLTVT.

This clonotype has at least ten counts. The chain carries TRBV30 and TRBJ2-1, with 9 bases lining up with TRBD2. Germline V lookup: CDR1 GTSNPN, CDR2 SVGIG (reference sequence). This CDR3 is 15 amino acids long. V trimming: 2 bases; J trimming: 6 bases; junction bases outside the gene matches: 8. The CDR3 bases are TGTGCCTGGAGTAAAGGTAGCGGGAGTGGCAATGAGCAGTTCTTC. This translates into CAWSKGSGSGNEQFF.

This clonotype was found a few times. The chain recombines TRBV29-1 with TRBJ2-1; D unresolved. CDR3 length equals 12 residues. Germline-derived CDR1 and CDR2 are SQVTM and ANQGSEA. Trimming removed 1 base at V and 4 bases at J, with 5 bases between. The CDR3 coding sequence is TGCAGCGTTGAAGTGGAATACAATGAGCAGTTCTTC. Encoded protein: CSVEVEYNEQFF.

This clonotype has only a few counts. The genes are TRBV4-1 and TRBJ2-7, with 10 bases lining up with TRBD1. CDR1 and CDR2 (germline): MGHRA, YSYEKL. CDR3 length: 18 residues. V trimming: 0 bases; J trimming: 4 bases; junction bases outside the gene matches: 12. This CDR3 reads CASSQDQRDRGLGYEQYF. The CDR3 DNA reads TGCGCCAGCAGCCAAGATCAGCGCGACAGGGGGCTGGGTTACGAGCAGTACTTC.

This chain uses TRBV30 with TRBJ2-2; 12 bases agree with TRBD2. The CDR3 sequence is 19 residues long. Germline CDR1 and CDR2: GTSNPN and SVGIG (reference sequence). The junction had 15 bases not matched to a gene; V was cut back by 5 bases and J by 2 bases. The DNA of the CDR3 is TGTGCCTGGGGTAGTATGCTAGCGGGAGGGCCATTTAACACCGGGGAGCTGTTTTTT. It is translated as CAWGSMLAGGPFNTGELFF.

The sample holds one count of this clonotype. The chain recombines TRBV20-1 with TRBJ2-2; 13 nucleotides align to TRBD2. V gave up 0 bases and J gave up 3 bases; unmatched junction bases: 10. The CDR3 consists of 19 residues. Germline values: CDR1 DFQATT, CDR2 SNEGSKA (reference sequence). CDR3 sequence reads: CSARDFRTSGSRDTGELFF. DNA for the CDR3: TGCAGTGCTAGAGATTTCAGGACTAGCGGGAGTCGGGACACCGGGGAGCTGTTTTTT.

This clonotype was seen many times. This chain joins TRBV5-1 and TRBJ2-2, with a weak D call TRBD1 (6 bases). CDR3 length: 15 amino acids. Germline CDR1 SGHRS, CDR2 YFSETQ. V gave up 3 bases and J gave up 3 bases, with 12 bases separating them. DNA for the CDR3: TGCGCCAGCAGCTCGGACAGTTTGGACACCGGGGAGCTGTTTTTT. It encodes CASSSDSLDTGELFF.

Many counts were recorded for this clonotype. One base away lies a much larger clone, so this may be a sequencing read error. This chain uses TRBV6-1 with TRBJ2-1; 9 nucleotides agree with TRBD1. Germline V gene sequence: CDR1 MNHNS, CDR2 SASEGT. This CDR3 spans 18 amino acids. V was pared by 4 bases and J by 6 bases, with 16 bases of the junction left unmatched. The DNA of the CDR3 is TGTGCCAGCAGTGGAGCCCTTACAGGGGGCGCTTCCCTCAATGAGCAGTTCTTC. The encoded protein is CASSGALTGGASLNEQFF.

V is TRBV27 and J is TRBJ2-7; 8 bases align to TRBD2. The V gene's germline CDR1 is MNHEY and CDR2 SMNVEV (reference sequence). This CDR3 spans 15 amino acids. Trimming cost V 3 bases and J 6 bases; bases outside gene matches: 10. The CDR3, as DNA: TGTGCCAGCAGTTTGGTCGGGGGGGGCCCTCTCGAGCAGTACTTC. This gives the protein CASSLVGGGPLEQYF.

This clonotype showed up just a few times. The chain recombines TRBV19 with TRBJ2-1; D remains ambiguous. Germline CDR1 and CDR2: LNHDA and SQIVND (reference sequence). The CDR3 has 13 residues. V dropped 5 bases and J dropped 7 bases, with 12 bases sitting between them. This chain's CDR3 is CASSRTSRNEQFF. The CDR3 nucleotides are TGTGCCAGTAGTCGGACGTCTCGAAATGAGCAGTTCTTC. The full variable domain, completed using reference TRBV19 and TRBJ2-1, is DGGITQSPKYLFRKEGQNVTLSCEQNLNHDAMYWYRQDPGQGLRLIYYSQIVNDFQKGDIAEGYSVSREKKESFPLTVTSAQKNPTAFYLCASSRTSRNEQFFGPGTRLTVL.

A remark on this clonotype: Mismatch with germline at one junction end may stem from a read error. V usage is TRBV7-2 and J usage is TRBJ2-1; D unresolved. Looked up from germline, CDR1 is SGHTA and CDR2 is FQGNSA. The CDR3 is 14 residues long. CDR3 DNA: TGTGCCAGCAACTTAAGAGGCTCCTACAATGAGCAGTTCTTC. This codes for CASNLRGSYNEQFF.

This clonotype was seen ten or more times. The chain is built from TRBV5-1 and TRBJ1-6; TRBD1 matches at 9 bases. CDR1 SGHRS and CDR2 YFSETQ come from the germline V gene. J was trimmed by 7 bases and V by 2 bases; bases with no gene match: 16. CDR3 length: 19 amino acids. In DNA, the CDR3 is TGCGCCAGCAGCTTCGCCGGGACAGGGTTCGCAAATGTAAATTCACCCCTCCACTTT. The encoded protein is CASSFAGTGFANVNSPLHF.

This clonotype was counted between two and nine times. The rearrangement links TRBV11-2 to TRBJ2-4; 7 bases agree with TRBD1. The germline V gene encodes CDR1 SGHAT and CDR2 FQNNGV. The CDR3 is 14 amino acids. J gave up 7 bases and V 0 bases, and 3 bases lay outside the gene matches. The CDR3 region is CASSLEARGNIQYF. The CDR3 DNA reads as TGTGCCAGCAGCTTAGAGGCCAGGGGGAACATTCAGTACTTC.

Regarding this clonotype: The junction does not match germline at one end; this may be a read error. The chain joins TRBV24-1 to TRBJ1-3; D ambiguous. Germline V gene lookup returns CDR1 KGHDR and CDR2 SFDVKD. This CDR3 region has 13 residues. CDR3 bases: TGTGCCACCAGTGATGGCGGACTTAACACCCTATATTTT. Translated, it gives CATSDGGLNTLYF.

This clonotype was observed at least ten times. The rearrangement joins TRBV10-3 to TRBJ1-2; perhaps TRBD1 as D (5 bases). V lost 7 bases and J lost 5, with 11 bases in between. Germline lookup yields CDR1 ENHRY and CDR2 SYGVKD. CDR3 size: 12 residues. CDR3 nucleotide sequence: TGTGCCATCAAGGCAGGGAGGTATGGCTACACCTTC. Encoded protein: CAIKAGRYGYTF.

This clonotype showed up many times. The chain carries TRBV7-6 and TRBJ1-1; weak D call: TRBD1 (5 bases). The CDR3 contains 13 residues. V was clipped by 7 bases and J by 1 base, with 10 bases between them. Germline V lookup: CDR1 SGHVS, CDR2 FNYEAQ. CDR3: CASIGAGNTEAFF. The DNA for the CDR3 is TGTGCCAGCATCGGGGCAGGGAACACTGAAGCTTTCTTT.

The J gene is TRBJ1-5, the V gene TRBV19, with D hard to call. V gave up 1 base and J gave up 6 bases, with 10 bases separating them. The germline CDR1 and CDR2 sequences are LNHDA and SQIVND (reference sequence). The CDR3 length is 14 residues. The CDR3 sequence: CASSIGVLGQPQHF. The CDR3 DNA follows: TGTGCCAGTAGTATAGGGGTACTCGGTCAGCCCCAGCATTTT.

This clonotype was detected a few times. V usage is TRBV28 and J usage is TRBJ1-2; D not resolved. The V end was cut by 9 bases, the J end by 6 bases, with 14 bases between. This CDR3 contains 12 residues. Germline values: CDR1 MDHEN, CDR2 SYDVKM. For the CDR3, the DNA is TGTGCCAGTTCGCAGGTTAATGATGGCTACACCTTC. Amino acid sequence: CASSQVNDGYTF.

This clonotype was seen a handful of times. The chain recombines TRBV6-1 with TRBJ2-3; 7 nucleotides align to TRBD2. With 8 bases clipped from V and 0 bases from J, the junction kept 5 bases outside the gene matches. Germline lookup yields CDR1 MNHNS and CDR2 SASEGT. The CDR3 sequence is 14 residues long. The DNA of the CDR3 is TGTGCCAGCGGGCTAGCGGAAAGCACAGATACGCAGTATTTT. Amino acid sequence: CASGLAESTDTQYF.

This clonotype was detected a few times. The chain employs TRBV20-1 and TRBJ2-5, with D possibly TRBD1 on 6 matching bases. The CDR3 sequence is 17 residues long. Germline lookup yields CDR1 DFQATT and CDR2 SNEGSKA (reference sequence). The V end was cut by 0 bases, the J end by 1 base, with 18 bases between. This chain's CDR3 is CSARDDRGGWPQETQYF. The DNA for the CDR3 is TGCAGTGCTAGAGATGACCGAGGGGGATGGCCCCAAGAGACCCAGTACTTC.

This clonotype was detected many times. J is TRBJ2-1 and V is TRBV20-1; TRBD1 matches at 7 bases. Germline CDR1 is DFQATT and CDR2 is SNEGSKA (reference sequence). This CDR3 contains 13 residues. The V gene end was trimmed by 3 bases and the J gene end by 7 bases; junction bases not matched to a gene: 6. The CDR3 DNA is TGCAGTGCTAGCCGTGAGACAGGGAATGAGCAGTTCTTC. Its translation: CSASRETGNEQFF.

This clonotype has more than one count but fewer than ten. One end of the junction is discordant with germline, which a read error may explain. The chain employs TRBV9 and TRBJ1-5; D remains ambiguous. Germline V gives CDR1 SGDLS, CDR2 YYNGEE. The CDR3 contains 13 residues. DNA of the CDR3: TGTGCCAGCAGCGTGGGAGAAATGGAGCCCCGGCATTTT. It specifies CASSVGEMEPRHF.

This clonotype was seen at least ten times. The V call is TRBV2, the J call TRBJ1-1, with D perhaps TRBD1 (6 bases). Germline V CDR1 and CDR2: SNHLY, FYNNEI. Trimming removed 2 bases at V and 5 bases at J, with 12 bases between. CDR3 size: 14 residues. The CDR3 loop reads CASSEWAGDTEAFF. CDR3 in DNA: TGTGCCAGCAGTGAATGGGCAGGGGATACTGAAGCTTTCTTT.

The chain is built from TRBV12-3 or TRBV12-4 and TRBJ2-1; 11 bases are shared with TRBD2. The CDR3 sequence is 19 residues long. V shed 4 bases, J shed 7 bases, and the junction held 18 bases outside the gene matches. CDR3: CASSSPGTSGRGLLNEQFF. DNA of the CDR3: TGTGCCAGCAGTTCCCCCGGGACTAGCGGAAGGGGGCTGTTAAATGAGCAGTTCTTC.

This sequence joins TRBV4-1 and TRBJ2-5; 9 bases map to TRBD2. CDR1 and CDR2 (germline): MGHRA, YSYEKL. J gave up 5 bases and V 4 bases, and 11 bases lay outside the gene matches. The CDR3 covers 16 residues. CDR3 region: CASSPISGRNLETQYF. The CDR3, as DNA: TGCGCCAGCAGCCCAATTAGCGGGAGAAATCTGGAGACCCAGTACTTC.

The chain recombines TRBV5-6 with TRBJ1-6; 9 nucleotides match TRBD1. CDR3 size: 17 residues. Trimming cost V 6 bases and J 4 bases; bases outside gene matches: 11. Germline V CDR1 and CDR2: SGHDT, YYEEEE. The CDR3: CASNNVQGATYNSPLHF. DNA of the CDR3: TGTGCCAGCAACAACGTACAGGGGGCGACTTATAATTCACCCCTCCACTTT. The complete variable domain, with remaining parts taken from reference TRBV5-6 and TRBJ1-6, reads DAGVTQSPTHLIKTRGQQVTLRCSPKSGHDTVSWYQQALGQGPQFIFQYYEEEERQRGNFPDRFSGHQFPNYSSELNVNALLLGDSALYLCASNNVQGATYNSPLHFGNGTRLTVT.